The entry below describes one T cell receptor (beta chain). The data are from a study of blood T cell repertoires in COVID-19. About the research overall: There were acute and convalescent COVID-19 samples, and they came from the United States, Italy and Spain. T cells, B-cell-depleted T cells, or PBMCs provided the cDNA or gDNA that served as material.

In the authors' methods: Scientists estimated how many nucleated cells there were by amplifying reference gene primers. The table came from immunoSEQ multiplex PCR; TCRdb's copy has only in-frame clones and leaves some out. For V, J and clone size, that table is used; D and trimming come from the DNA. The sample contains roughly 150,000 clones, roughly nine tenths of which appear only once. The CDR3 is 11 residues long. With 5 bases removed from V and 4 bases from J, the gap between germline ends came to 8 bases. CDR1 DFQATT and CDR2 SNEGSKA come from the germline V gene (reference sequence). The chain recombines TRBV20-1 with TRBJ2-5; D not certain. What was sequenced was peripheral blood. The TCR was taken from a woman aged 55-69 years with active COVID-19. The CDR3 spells CSAERRETQYF. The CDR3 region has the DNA TGCAGTGCTGAGAGGAGAGAGACCCAGTACTTC.